What follows describes a single T cell receptor beta chain. This CDR3 comprises 14 residues. V was trimmed by 6 bases and J by 6 bases, leaving 15 bases between them. The V gene's germline CDR1 is LNHNV and CDR2 YYDKDF (reference sequence). Using its own MiXCR run on the 5' RACE reads, TCRdb lists one record per CDR3 protein. The sample records under 1 million distinct CDR3 sequences, 10% to 15% being singletons. These data originate in a study of identical twins. These data also formed part of another study, on yellow fever vaccine responses in identical twins.

Sequencing was carried out using PBMCs. The receptor's source is a woman under 30 in good health. The J gene is TRBJ2-4, the V gene TRBV15, with D perhaps TRBD1 (6 bases). CDR3 sequence: CATRTRQGRNIQYF. The CDR3 coding sequence is TGTGCCACCAGGACCCGCCAGGGGAGAAACATTCAGTACTTC.